This T cell receptor (beta chain) was profiled in a study of T-cell reconstitution after alpha-beta-depleted transplantation in children. Study-level findings and limits: Alpha-beta T cells about two months after transplant reportedly derived from several hundred expanded graft clones. Surviving thymic progenitors and recipient T cells were the source of high TCRbeta diversity at day 60 in some patients. At the one-year point after transplant, T-cell counts and TCRbeta diversity were found to come mostly from T cells that had been newly produced.

The CDR3 runs to 15 residues. The V and J ends lost 2 bases and 10 bases, in that order; junction bases with no gene match: 12. Germline lookup yields CDR1 SGHDT and CDR2 YYEEEE. As regards this clonotype: Its antigen is unidentified.

The authors prepared the TCRbeta library with unique molecular identifiers. TCRdb re-analysed the PCR reads in MiXCR, keeping a single row per CDR3 protein. The sample has roughly 670,000 distinct CDR3 sequences; less than 15% are singletons. The V call is TRBV5-6, the J call TRBJ2-3, with 8 bases aligning to TRBD1. The TCR originated in a girl aged 2 to 9 with congenital amegakaryocytic thrombocytopenia, due to receive a stem cell transplant. Sequenced here: PBMCs, sampled before TCRalphabeta/CD19-depleted stem cell transplant. The CDR3 nucleotides read TGTGCCAGCAGCTTAGACAGGGGCAGCTTTGGAGCGCAGTATTTT. This encodes CASSLDRGSFGAQYF.